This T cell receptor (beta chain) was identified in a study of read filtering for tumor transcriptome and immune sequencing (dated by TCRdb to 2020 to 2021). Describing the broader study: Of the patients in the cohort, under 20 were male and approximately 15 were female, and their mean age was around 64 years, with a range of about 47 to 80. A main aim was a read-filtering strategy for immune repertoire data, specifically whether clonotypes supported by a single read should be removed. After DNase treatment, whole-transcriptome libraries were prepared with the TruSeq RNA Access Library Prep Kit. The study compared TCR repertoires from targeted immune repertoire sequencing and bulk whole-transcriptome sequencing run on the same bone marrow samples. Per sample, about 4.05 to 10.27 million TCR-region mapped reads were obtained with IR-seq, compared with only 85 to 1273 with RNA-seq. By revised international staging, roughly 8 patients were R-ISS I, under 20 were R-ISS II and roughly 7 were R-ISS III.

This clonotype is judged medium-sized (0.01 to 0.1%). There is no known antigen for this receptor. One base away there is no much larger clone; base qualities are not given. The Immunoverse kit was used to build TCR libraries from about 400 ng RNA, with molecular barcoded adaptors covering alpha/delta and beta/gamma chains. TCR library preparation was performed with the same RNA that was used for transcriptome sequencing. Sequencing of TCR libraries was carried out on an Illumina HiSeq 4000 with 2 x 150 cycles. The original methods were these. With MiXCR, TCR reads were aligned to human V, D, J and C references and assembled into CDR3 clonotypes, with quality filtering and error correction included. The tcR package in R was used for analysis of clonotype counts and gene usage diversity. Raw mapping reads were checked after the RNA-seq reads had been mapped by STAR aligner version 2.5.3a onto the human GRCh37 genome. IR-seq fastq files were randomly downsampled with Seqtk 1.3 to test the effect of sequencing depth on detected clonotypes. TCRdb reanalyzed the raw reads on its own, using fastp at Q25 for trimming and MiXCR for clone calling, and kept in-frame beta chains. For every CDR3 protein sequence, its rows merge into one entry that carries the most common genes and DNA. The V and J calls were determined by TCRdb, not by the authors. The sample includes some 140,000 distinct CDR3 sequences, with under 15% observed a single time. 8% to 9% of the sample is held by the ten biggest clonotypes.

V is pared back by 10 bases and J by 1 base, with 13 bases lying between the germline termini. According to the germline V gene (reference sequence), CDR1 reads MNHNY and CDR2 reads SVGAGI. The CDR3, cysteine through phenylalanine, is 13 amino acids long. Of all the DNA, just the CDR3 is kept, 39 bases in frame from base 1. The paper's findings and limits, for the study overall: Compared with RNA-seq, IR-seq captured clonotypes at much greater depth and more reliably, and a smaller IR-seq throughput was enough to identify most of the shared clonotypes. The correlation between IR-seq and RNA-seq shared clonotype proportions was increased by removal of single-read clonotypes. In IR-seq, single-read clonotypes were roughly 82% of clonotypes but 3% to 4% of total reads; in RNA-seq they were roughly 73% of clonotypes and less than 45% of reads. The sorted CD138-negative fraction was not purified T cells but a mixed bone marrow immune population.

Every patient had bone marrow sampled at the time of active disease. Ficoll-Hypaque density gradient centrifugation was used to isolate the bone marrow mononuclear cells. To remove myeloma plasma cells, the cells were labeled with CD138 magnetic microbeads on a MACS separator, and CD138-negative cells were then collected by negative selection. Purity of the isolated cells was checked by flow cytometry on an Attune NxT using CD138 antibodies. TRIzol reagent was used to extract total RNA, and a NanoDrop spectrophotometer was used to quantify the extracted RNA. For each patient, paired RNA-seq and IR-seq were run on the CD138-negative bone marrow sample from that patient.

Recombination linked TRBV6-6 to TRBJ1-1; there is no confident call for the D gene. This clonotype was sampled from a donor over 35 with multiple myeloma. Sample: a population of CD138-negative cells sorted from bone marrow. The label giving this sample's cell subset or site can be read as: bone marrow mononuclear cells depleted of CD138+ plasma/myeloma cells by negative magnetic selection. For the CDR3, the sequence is CATQDGQNTEAFF. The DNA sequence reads TGTGCCACCCAAGACGGGCAGAACACTGAAGCTTTCTTT.